The 14 T cell receptor beta chains listed next were all sequenced from one sample in a study of metastatic and nonmetastatic thyroid tumors. Thyroid surgery was performed in patients who had received no treatment beforehand. TCRdb reprocessed the PCR reads via MiXCR. There are about 34,000 clones in the sample; about a sixth occur only once, and 6.9% lies in the top ten. The sequenced sample was blood. The receptor source for this set is a female donor with papillary thyroid cancer or a benign thyroid nodule (not recorded which). Some clones in this sample may be carry-over from other donors' samples.

V gene TRBV2 combines with J gene TRBJ2-1; 7 bases are a match to TRBD2. The CDR3 spans 14 residues. Germline V lookup: CDR1 SNHLY, CDR2 FYNNEI. J lost 4 bases, V lost 8 bases, and 8 bases had no gene match. The CDR3 loop reads CASSGTKGYNEQFF. In DNA, the CDR3 is TGTGCCAGCTCCGGGACTAAGGGTTACAATGAGCAGTTCTTC.

The chain combines TRBV2 with TRBJ2-7; unclear D gene. The CDR3 length is 14 residues. Trimming took 5 bases from V and 6 from J, leaving 17 bases between them. Germline V gene sequence: CDR1 SNHLY, CDR2 FYNNEI. The CDR3 reads CASSTAGLLGEQYF. For the CDR3, the DNA is TGTGCCAGCAGTACAGCCGGGCTCTTGGGCGAGCAGTACTTC.

This clone was observed many times. The chain recombines TRBV19 with TRBJ2-3; D remains unclear. The CDR3 loop spans 13 amino acids. Per the germline V gene, CDR1 is LNHDA and CDR2 is SQIVND (reference sequence). V was cut by 7 bases and J by 2 bases, with 10 bases left in between. CDR3 coding DNA: TGTGCCAGTACCCCGACGTACACAGATACGCAGTATTTT. As protein: CASTPTYTDTQYF.

There are many counts of this clone. The chain joins TRBV11-2 to TRBJ2-6; D gene unclear. The CDR3 covers 15 residues. The germline V gene encodes CDR1 SGHAT and CDR2 FQNNGV. Deletions cut 6 bases from V and 0 bases from J, with 9 bases between. The CDR3 nucleotides are TGTGCCAGCAGACGGACCCTCTCTGGGGCCAACGTCCTGACTTTC. This translates into CASRRTLSGANVLTF.

This clone was found many times. The chain carries TRBV6-1 and TRBJ2-7; 7 positions agree with TRBD2. Germline V CDR1 and CDR2: MNHNS, SASEGT. The CDR3 runs to 16 residues. V was clipped by 6 bases and J by 7 bases; unmatched bases: 18. CDR3: CASSVKTRDYSREQYF. CDR3 bases: TGTGCCAGCAGCGTGAAGACCCGGGACTACTCGAGAGAGCAGTACTTC.

This clone was seen a few times. The V gene is TRBV6-2 or TRBV6-3, the J gene TRBJ1-2, with D hard to call. The germline V gene has CDR1 MNHEY and CDR2 SVGEGT. The V and J ends lost 2 bases and 5 bases respectively, with 9 bases between them. There are 13 residues in the CDR3. CDR3: CASSYRGPYGYTF. In DNA, the CDR3 is TGTGCCAGCAGTTACCGCGGACCGTATGGCTACACCTTC.

This clone was detected many times. The V gene is TRBV7-2, the J gene TRBJ2-1; TRBD2 matches 10 bases. The junction had 4 bases not matched to a gene; V was cut back by 5 bases and J by 6 bases. The length of the CDR3 is 14 residues. CDR1 and CDR2 from the germline V gene are SGHTA and FQGNSA. The CDR3 reads CASSPSGSFNEQFF. CDR3 DNA: TGTGCCAGCAGCCCTAGCGGGAGTTTCAATGAGCAGTTCTTC. The full variable domain, in which reference TRBV7-2 and TRBJ2-1 provide the parts outside the CDR3, is GAGVSQSPSNKVTEKGKDVELRCDPISGHTALYWYRQSLGQGLEFLIYFQGNSAPDKSGLPSDRFSAERTGGSVSTLTIQRTQQEDSAVYLCASSPSGSFNEQFFGPGTRLTVL.

Many counts were recorded for this clone. The chain links TRBV20-1 to TRBJ2-1; 7 nucleotides agree with TRBD2. The CDR3 length is 14 residues. The V and J ends lost 4 bases and 5 bases, in that order; junction bases with no gene match: 8. Germline lookup yields CDR1 DFQATT and CDR2 SNEGSKA (reference sequence). CDR3 residues: CSANRRAGDNEQFF. The CDR3 nucleotides are TGCAGTGCTAACCGACGGGCGGGGGACAATGAGCAGTTCTTC.

The rearrangement links TRBV6-1 to TRBJ2-7; 7 positions agree with TRBD1. In germline, CDR1 is MNHNS, CDR2 SASEGT. This CDR3 spans 14 amino acids. V gave up 8 bases and J gave up 3 bases; unmatched junction bases: 10. CDR3 sequence reads: CASAMPGQNYEQYF. As DNA, the CDR3 is TGTGCCAGCGCAATGCCGGGACAGAACTACGAGCAGTACTTC.

This clone was observed a few times. This chain connects TRBV28 to TRBJ1-5; 7 bases align to TRBD1. Germline trimming cut 11 bases from V and 4 bases from J; bases unmatched to any gene: 20. CDR1 is MDHEN and CDR2 is SYDVKM in the germline V gene. This CDR3 has 17 amino acids. DNA for the CDR3: TGTGCCGGCATTTTATATCCCGAAGGGGGCGGAAATCAGCCCCAGCATTTT. This sequence encodes CAGILYPEGGGNQPQHF.

In this sample, this clone turned up many times. The J gene is TRBJ2-7, the V gene TRBV2, with D perhaps matching TRBD1 or TRBD2 (5 bases each). V was clipped by 4 bases and J by 3 bases, with 13 bases between them. Germline V gene data show CDR1 as SNHLY and CDR2 as FYNNEI. The CDR3 runs 14 residues. The CDR3 DNA follows: TGTGCCAGCAGTGCCGGGACCGGCTACTACGAGCAGTACTTC. Amino acids: CASSAGTGYYEQYF.

In its sample, this clone is medium-sized (0.01 to 0.1%). The chain employs TRBV5-1 and TRBJ1-6, with D unresolved. V was clipped by 0 bases and J by 6 bases, with 16 bases between them. Germline V gives CDR1 SGHRS, CDR2 YFSETQ. The CDR3 contains 17 residues. CDR3 coding DNA: TGCGCCAGCAGCTTGGAGACGTCGGCGTATAGTAATTCACCCCTCCACTTT. Its translation: CASSLETSAYSNSPLHF.

This clone was observed at least ten times. A read error may explain this, as a much larger clone is one base away. The conserved final phenylalanine or tryptophan is absent from the CDR3, which likely points to a read error. This chain uses TRBV28 with TRBJ1-4; no definite D call. The CDR3 loop spans 15 amino acids. V was shortened by 2 bases and J by 2 bases, with 9 bases between the two germline ends. CDR1 and CDR2 from the germline V gene are MDHEN and SYDVKM. CDR3 region: CASSLPGSTNEKLFL. In DNA form, the CDR3 reads TGTGCCAGCAGTTTACCGGGTTCGACTAATGAAAAACTGTTTCTT.

This clone occurred many times. This chain connects TRBV6-1 to TRBJ1-4, with D possibly TRBD1 on 5 matching bases. Trimming cost V 5 bases and J 7 bases, with 14 bases left between them. The CDR3 covers 14 residues. Germline-derived CDR1 and CDR2 are MNHNS and SASEGT. The CDR3 protein is CASSQTQRGEKLFF. CDR3 bases: TGTGCCAGCAGTCAGACCCAAAGGGGTGAAAAACTGTTTTTT.